Following are 31 T cell receptor beta chains from one sample sequenced in a study of technical replicates of blood from a handful of donors. TCRdb keeps only in-frame clones here, not all; method: immunoSEQ multiplex PCR. The sample has around 12,000 clones; about 91% are singletons. The sample taken for sequencing was PBMCs. The receptors were sampled from a human donor in good health.

The chain couples TRBV6-1 to TRBJ1-5; D unresolved. CDR1 and CDR2 (germline): MNHNS, SASEGT. Between the trimmed V and J ends, which lost 11 bases and 7 bases, there was a span of 15 bases. CDR3 length: 12 amino acids. As DNA, the CDR3 is TGTGCCTGCCAGCGGCTAGAACAGCCCCAGCATTTT. Amino acids: CACQRLEQPQHF.

The genes are TRBV7-9 and TRBJ2-2, with 7 bases that match TRBD2. Germline V gives CDR1 SEHNR, CDR2 FQNEAQ (reference sequence). Trimming removed 0 bases from V and 3 bases from J; junction bases left unmatched: 4. The CDR3 is 16 residues long. The CDR3 protein is CASSLAGGLDTGELFF. The CDR3 nucleotides are TGTGCCAGCAGCTTAGCGGGAGGGCTTGACACCGGGGAGCTGTTTTTT. Variable domain in full (rest from reference TRBV7-9 and TRBJ2-2): DTGVSQNPRHKITKRGQNVTFRCDPISEHNRLYWYRQTLGQGPEFLTYFQNEAQLEKSRLLSDRFSAERPKGSFSTLEIQRTEQGDSAMYLCASSLAGGLDTGELFFGEGSRLTVL.

V and J are TRBV19 and TRBJ1-1; no definite D call. V dropped 1 base and J dropped 7 bases, with 7 bases sitting between them. Germline CDR1 LNHDA, CDR2 SQIVND (reference sequence). The CDR3 length is 12 residues. The chain's CDR3 is CASSIGSVEAFF. CDR3 nucleotides: TGTGCCAGTAGTATAGGGAGTGTTGAAGCTTTCTTT.

This clone has a single count. The rearrangement joins TRBV6-1 to TRBJ1-2; 10 positions match TRBD1. V lost 2 bases to trimming and J lost 4 bases; unmatched junction nucleotides: 10. Per the germline V gene, CDR1 is MNHNS and CDR2 is SASEGT. This CDR3 comprises 17 residues. The CDR3 sequence is CASSERDRGLVGYGYTF. In DNA form, the CDR3 reads TGTGCCAGCAGTGAAAGGGACAGGGGCCTTGTAGGCTATGGCTACACCTTC.

The rearrangement joins TRBV7-9 to TRBJ1-1; D possibly corresponds to TRBD1 (6 bases). The V gene lost 7 bases and the J gene lost 1 base, with 13 bases spanning the gap. This CDR3 comprises 14 residues. Germline-derived CDR1 and CDR2 are SEHNR and FQNEAQ (reference sequence). This CDR3 is CASILTGQNTEAFF. For the CDR3, the DNA is TGTGCCAGCATCCTGACAGGCCAGAACACTGAAGCTTTCTTT. The full variable domain, completed using reference TRBV7-9 and TRBJ1-1, is DTGVSQNPRHKITKRGQNVTFRCDPISEHNRLYWYRQTLGQGPEFLTYFQNEAQLEKSRLLSDRFSAERPKGSFSTLEIQRTEQGDSAMYLCASILTGQNTEAFFGQGTRLTVV.

V and J are TRBV6-5 and TRBJ1-2; 7 bases map to TRBD1. The CDR3 runs to 14 residues. V lost 6 bases to trimming and J lost 7 bases; unmatched junction nucleotides: 11. Germline assignment: CDR1 MNHEY and CDR2 SVGAGI. This CDR3 is CASRTQGTSGGYTF. CDR3 DNA sequence: TGTGCCAGCAGGACACAGGGGACGTCTGGTGGCTACACCTTC.

J is TRBJ2-7 and V is TRBV21-1; TRBD1 reflects the table's D call only, with no check against the DNA. TRBV21-1 is annotated as a pseudogene. The CDR3 length is 15 residues. The CDR3 here is CASSPGQGTSYEQYF. In DNA form, the CDR3 reads TGTGCCAGCAGCCCGGGACAGGGGACATCCTACGAGCAGTACTTC.

The count of this clone is one. The V and J genes are TRBV6-5 and TRBJ2-3; D possibly corresponds to TRBD1 (6 bases). There are 14 residues in the CDR3. CDR1 and CDR2 from the germline V gene are MNHEY and SVGAGI. Deletions cut 6 bases from V and 6 bases from J, with 16 bases between. CDR3 protein: CASRLSGEGDTQYF. The CDR3 DNA reads TGTGCCAGCAGACTCTCAGGGGAAGGGGATACGCAGTATTTT.

The chain employs TRBV18 and TRBJ2-1, with D perhaps matching TRBD2 (7 bases). The V gene's germline CDR1 is KGHSH and CDR2 LQKENI. The CDR3 sequence is 15 residues long. V was trimmed by 2 bases and J by 9 bases, leaving 17 bases between them. The chain's CDR3 is CASSPSQQGLSEQFF. In DNA, the CDR3 is TGTGCCAGCTCACCAAGTCAACAGGGACTAAGTGAGCAGTTCTTC.

This sequence joins TRBV4-1 and TRBJ2-2, with 12 bases that match TRBD1. V dropped 3 bases and J dropped 3; count of bases not matched to a gene: 8. Germline V CDR1 and CDR2: MGHRA, YSYEKL. The length of the CDR3 is 18 residues. CDR3 bases: TGCGCCAGCAGCCATCATCCGGGACAGGGGGCGCACACCGGGGAGCTGTTTTTT. It is translated as CASSHHPGQGAHTGELFF.

This clone was found a few times. The chain joins TRBV7-2 to TRBJ1-5; TRBD1 aligns across 7 bases. V dropped 5 bases and J dropped 5; count of bases not matched to a gene: 3. The CDR3 has 13 amino acids. CDR1 is SGHTA and CDR2 is FQGNSA in the germline V gene. The DNA for the CDR3 is TGTGCCAGCAGCACCCAGGGGGATCAGCCCCAGCATTTT. It yields the protein CASSTQGDQPQHF.

The rearrangement uses TRBV7-8 and TRBJ2-1, with TRBD2 matching over 7 bases. Germline V gene data show CDR1 as SGHVS and CDR2 as FQNEAQ. Unmatched junction bases numbered 7, after V lost 5 bases and J lost 3 bases. The CDR3 totals 15 residues. The CDR3 DNA sequence: TGTGCCAGCAGCCGGTCCCTAGCGGTCTACAATGAGCAGTTCTTC. Protein product: CASSRSLAVYNEQFF.

The J gene is TRBJ2-7, the V gene TRBV5-1; the match to TRBD1 covers 7 bases. Trimming removed 2 bases from V and 0 bases from J; junction bases left unmatched: 5. There are 15 residues in the CDR3. Germline V gene sequence: CDR1 SGHRS, CDR2 YFSETQ. CDR3 residues: CASSFSGQYSYEQYF. CDR3 in DNA: TGCGCCAGCAGCTTCTCGGGACAGTACTCCTACGAGCAGTACTTC.

The chain combines TRBV27 with TRBJ2-2, with D possibly being TRBD1 (6 bases). The germline V gene has CDR1 MNHEY and CDR2 SMNVEV (reference sequence). V gave up 5 bases and J gave up 5 bases, with 12 bases separating them. CDR3 size: 14 residues. The CDR3 sequence: CASSTHTGTGELFF. The DNA for the CDR3 is TGTGCCAGCAGTACTCACACAGGGACCGGGGAGCTGTTTTTT.

This clone came up once. This rearrangement joins TRBV9 to TRBJ2-5; no clear D. The CDR3 sequence is 11 residues long. CDR1 and CDR2 (germline): SGDLS, YYNGEE. V was shortened by 3 bases and J by 4 bases, with 4 bases between the two germline ends. In DNA form, the CDR3 reads TGTGCCAGCAGCGATCGAGAGACCCAGTACTTC. Its translation: CASSDRETQYF. Together with reference TRBV9 and TRBJ2-5, the CDR3 gives the full variable domain: DSGVTQTPKHLITATGQRVTLRCSPRSGDLSVYWYQQSLDQGLQFLIQYYNGEERAKGNILERFSAQQFPDLHSELNLSSLELGDSALYFCASSDRETQYFGPGTRLLVL.

The genes are TRBV7-2 and TRBJ1-2; D ambiguous. V gave up 6 bases and J gave up 2 bases, with 13 bases separating them. Germline lookup yields CDR1 SGHTA and CDR2 FQGNSA. The CDR3 sequence is 14 residues long. CDR3 amino acids: CASRPEDVNYGYTF. CDR3 coding DNA: TGTGCCAGCAGACCGGAGGATGTCAACTATGGCTACACCTTC.

This chain uses TRBV9 with TRBJ1-4; no firm D call. The germline V gene encodes CDR1 SGDLS and CDR2 YYNGEE. Trimming took 0 bases from V and 8 from J, leaving 14 bases between them. The CDR3 is 15 amino acids. The CDR3 is CASSVVAGMGEKLFF. As DNA, the CDR3 is TGTGCCAGCAGCGTAGTGGCGGGCATGGGGGAAAAACTGTTTTTT.

This chain uses TRBV2 with TRBJ1-4; D gene ambiguous. CDR1 SNHLY and CDR2 FYNNEI come from the germline V gene. Trimming shortened V by 2 bases and J by 0 bases, and 10 bases separated the two germline ends. This CDR3 spans 16 amino acids. The CDR3 bases are TGTGCCAGCAGTGAACTAGCGGGATCAACTAATGAAAAACTGTTTTTT. Translated, it gives CASSELAGSTNEKLFF.

The CDR3 sequence: CASSNPGTGSYEQYF. The CDR3, as DNA: TGTGCCAGCAGTAACCCCGGGACAGGATCCTACGAGCAGTACTTC. This sequence joins TRBV28 and TRBJ2-7; 8 nucleotides align to TRBD1. Looked up from germline, CDR1 is MDHEN and CDR2 is SYDVKM. J was trimmed by 1 base and V by 5 bases; bases with no gene match: 7. The CDR3 contains 15 residues.

The chain employs TRBV28 and TRBJ2-7; TRBD2 might be the D (5 bases). The CDR3 loop spans 14 amino acids. Germline V gene data show CDR1 as MDHEN and CDR2 as SYDVKM. Between the trimmed V and J ends, which lost 4 bases and 0 bases, there was a span of 10 bases. The CDR3: CASSSAGSSYEQYF. CDR3 coding DNA: TGTGCCAGCAGTTCTGCGGGCAGCTCCTACGAGCAGTACTTC.

The rearrangement links TRBV29-1 to TRBJ2-7, with 11 bases matching TRBD2. V was clipped by 4 bases and J by 2 bases; unmatched bases: 4. CDR3 length equals 14 residues. Germline V gives CDR1 SQVTM, CDR2 ANQGSEA. CDR3 sequence: CSVALAGGTYEQYF. The CDR3 DNA reads TGCAGCGTTGCCCTAGCGGGAGGTACCTACGAGCAGTACTTC.

The chain links TRBV27 to TRBJ1-4; 7 nucleotides line up with TRBD1. This CDR3 is built from 15 residues. CDR1 is MNHEY, CDR2 SMNVEV, per germline (reference sequence). The trim removed 2 bases at V and 4 bases at J, leaving 4 bases unmatched. CDR3 nucleotides: TGTGCCAGCAGTTTAGGGGGACAGCATAATGAAAAACTGTTTTTT. Translation gives CASSLGGQHNEKLFF.

V and J are TRBV5-8 and TRBJ1-2, with 8 positions matching TRBD1. Per germline, CDR1 SGHTS and CDR2 YDEGEE. The V and J ends lost 4 bases and 7 bases, in that order; junction bases with no gene match: 6. The CDR3 length is 13 residues. The CDR3 coding sequence is TGTGCCAGCAGCGTTGGGACAGGATCTGGCTACACCTTC. Its translation: CASSVGTGSGYTF.

The chain combines TRBV10-3 with TRBJ1-5; 8 bases are a match to TRBD1. V lost 5 bases to trimming and J lost 5 bases; unmatched junction nucleotides: 14. The germline CDR1 and CDR2 sequences are ENHRY and SYGVKD. The CDR3 spans 17 residues. The CDR3 reads CAISPSRGQGWDQPQHF. The CDR3 nucleotides read TGTGCCATCAGTCCTTCCCGAGGACAGGGATGGGATCAGCCCCAGCATTTT.

J is TRBJ2-5 and V is TRBV27; TRBD2 agrees at 8 bases. Per the germline V gene, CDR1 is MNHEY and CDR2 is SMNVEV (reference sequence). With V trimmed by 5 bases and J by 5 bases, 4 bases remained unmatched. This CDR3 is built from 13 residues. CDR3 sequence: CASSRTSLETQYF. The DNA for the CDR3 is TGTGCCAGCAGTCGGACTAGCCTTGAGACCCAGTACTTC.

The J gene is TRBJ1-2, the V gene TRBV6-5; TRBD1 agrees at 7 bases. Germline lookup yields CDR1 MNHEY and CDR2 SVGAGI. The CDR3 contains 14 residues. V lost 8 bases to trimming and J lost 6 bases; unmatched junction nucleotides: 12. The CDR3 coding sequence is TGTGCCAGCGGACAGGTCCTCCGGCTGAATGGCTACACCTTC. Its translation: CASGQVLRLNGYTF.

The chain has TRBV11-1 and TRBJ2-2, with 7 bases that match TRBD1. Germline-derived CDR1 and CDR2 are SGHAT and FQDESV (reference sequence). Trimming cost V 3 bases and J 2 bases; bases outside gene matches: 9. The CDR3 is 17 residues long. CDR3 nucleotide sequence: TGTGCCAGCAGCTTGGGCACTTGGGACAGCAACACCGGGGAGCTGTTTTTT. This encodes CASSLGTWDSNTGELFF.

V is TRBV5-4 and J is TRBJ1-4; the match to TRBD1 covers 7 bases. Germline V gene data show CDR1 as SGHNT and CDR2 as YYREEE (reference sequence). There are 16 residues in the CDR3. V lost 0 bases, J lost 0 bases, and 2 bases stayed unmatched. The CDR3 spells CASSLATGATNEKLFF. In nucleotides, the CDR3 is TGTGCCAGCAGCTTGGCCACAGGGGCAACTAATGAAAAACTGTTTTTT. Full variable domain (rest looked up from reference TRBV5-4 and TRBJ1-4): ETGVTQSPTHLIKTRGQQVTLRCSSQSGHNTVSWYQQALGQGPQFIFQYYREEENGRGNFPPRFSGLQFPNYSSELNVNALELDDSALYLCASSLATGATNEKLFFGSGTQLSVL.

The rearrangement links TRBV4-1 to TRBJ2-7; 8 bases align to TRBD1. Germline lookup yields CDR1 MGHRA and CDR2 YSYEKL. V trimming: 0 bases; J trimming: 5 bases; junction bases outside the gene matches: 3. The CDR3 is 14 residues long. The CDR3 DNA reads as TGCGCCAGCAGCCAAGAAACAGGGGGGAACGAGCAGTACTTC. It yields the protein CASSQETGGNEQYF.

This sequence joins TRBV5-1 and TRBJ2-1; no reliable D call. Germline assignment: CDR1 SGHRS and CDR2 YFSETQ. The CDR3 loop spans 14 amino acids. The V gene lost 0 bases and the J gene lost 6 bases, with 10 bases spanning the gap. The CDR3 DNA reads as TGCGCCAGCAGCTTGGAGTCGTTCGGCAATGAGCAGTTCTTC. It specifies CASSLESFGNEQFF. Full variable domain (outside the CDR3, taken from reference TRBV5-1 and TRBJ2-1): KAGVTQTPRYLIKTRGQQVTLSCSPISGHRSVSWYQQTPGQGLQFLFEYFSETQRNKGNFPGRFSGRQFSNSRSEMNVSTLELGDSALYLCASSLESFGNEQFFGPGTRLTVL.

The gene calls are TRBV19 and TRBJ2-7, with a possible D match to TRBD2 (5 bases). The V end was cut by 5 bases, the J end by 2 bases, with 13 bases between. Germline assignment: CDR1 LNHDA and CDR2 SQIVND (reference sequence). The CDR3 runs to 14 residues. CDR3 sequence reads: CASSLAGTAYEQYF. CDR3 DNA: TGTGCCAGTAGTCTGGCGGGTACCGCCTACGAGCAGTACTTC.